This T cell receptor beta chain was sequenced for a study of OX40 agonist ivuxolimab in advanced cancers. In the study overall: People who had prior anti-PD-1, anti-PD-L1 or anti-CTLA-4 therapy could take part, and around 43% had some. Three patients, one with hepatocellular carcinoma and two with cutaneous melanoma, achieved partial responses.

Trimming shortened V by 7 bases and J by 4 bases, and 13 bases separated the two germline ends. The CDR3 runs to 13 residues. Germline V gives CDR1 MNHNS, CDR2 SASEGT. Only in-frame clones appear in the TCRdb table, and some are missing; sequencing was by immunoSEQ multiplex PCR. The sample yields approximately 35,000 clones, over 75% seen once. V usage is TRBV6-1 and J usage is TRBJ1-2, with a possible D match to TRBD1 (6 bases). The source was CD4+ or CD8+ T cells sorted from blood, collected in a trial of the OX40 agonist ivuxolimab. This clonotype was sampled from an adult with an advanced solid tumor such as melanoma, head and neck, liver or kidney cancer. CDR3 in DNA: TGTGCCAGCACAACCAGGGGTCCCTATGGCTACACCTTC. It specifies CASTTRGPYGYTF.